Each of the 9 T cell receptor beta chains below was sequenced from the same sample in a study of blood T cell repertoires in COVID-19. The assay was immunoSEQ multiplex PCR, and TCRdb's table has in-frame clones only and misses some. Among tens of thousands of clones listed, 86% were seen once. Sequencing was done on a sample of peripheral blood. The receptors derive from a man aged 45-65 years with active or convalescent COVID-19.

This sequence joins TRBV11-2 and TRBJ2-2, with 9 bases lining up with TRBD1. Germline V CDR1 and CDR2: SGHAT, FQNNGV. The J segment lost 5 bases and the V segment lost 4 bases, leaving 5 bases of the junction unmatched. This CDR3 has 15 residues. CDR3 protein: CASSSWDRVTGELFF. Written as DNA, the CDR3 is TGTGCCAGCAGCTCCTGGGACAGGGTTACCGGGGAGCTGTTTTTT.

The V gene is TRBV19, the J gene TRBJ1-5; perhaps TRBD1 as D (6 bases). V lost 6 bases and J lost 6, with 15 bases in between. This CDR3 contains 14 residues. CDR1 is LNHDA, CDR2 SQIVND, per germline (reference sequence). CDR3 region: CASREQGLVQPQHF. CDR3 coding DNA: TGTGCCAGTAGGGAACAGGGCTTGGTTCAGCCCCAGCATTTT.

V gene TRBV7-2 combines with J gene TRBJ2-1; TRBD1 agrees at 8 bases. CDR1 SGHTA and CDR2 FQGNSA come from the germline V gene. The CDR3 consists of 18 residues. V gave up 3 bases and J gave up 10 bases; unmatched junction bases: 20. CDR3 DNA: TGTGCCAGCAGCTTTCAGGGGGCCGGCGGAGGGTCCTTATACGAGCAGTTCTTC. Its translation: CASSFQGAGGGSLYEQFF.

In DNA, the CDR3 is TGTGCCAGCACCGTACGACTAGCGGTCTCCTACGAGCAGTACTTC. Translation: CASTVRLAVSYEQYF. The rearrangement links TRBV2 to TRBJ2-7, with 9 positions matching TRBD2. J gave up 0 bases and V 7 bases, and 7 bases lay outside the gene matches. Germline CDR1 and CDR2: SNHLY and FYNNEI. The CDR3 runs to 15 residues.

The chain combines TRBV6-5 with TRBJ2-7, with a tentative D call TRBD2 (5 bases). Trimming shortened V by 1 base and J by 0 bases, and 10 bases separated the two germline ends. The CDR3 consists of 15 residues. The germline V gene encodes CDR1 MNHEY and CDR2 SVGAGI. The CDR3 DNA reads as TGTGCCAGCAGTTACTTAGCGTTGAGCTCCTACGAGCAGTACTTC. The encoded protein is CASSYLALSSYEQYF.

The V and J genes are TRBV5-4 and TRBJ1-5; D ambiguous. Per the germline V gene, CDR1 is SGHNT and CDR2 is YYREEE (reference sequence). The CDR3 extends over 15 amino acids. V lost 2 bases to trimming and J lost 3 bases, with 12 bases between them. CDR3 amino acids: CASSFGVGNNQPQHF. DNA for the CDR3: TGTGCCAGCAGCTTCGGGGTCGGGAACAATCAGCCCCAGCATTTT.

The chain recombines TRBV5-1 with TRBJ2-7; the match to TRBD1 covers 7 bases. The V and J ends lost 2 bases and 2 bases, in that order; junction bases with no gene match: 4. CDR3 length: 14 amino acids. Germline V gives CDR1 SGHRS, CDR2 YFSETQ. The DNA of the CDR3 is TGCGCCAGCAGCTTCATAGGACAGGCCTACGAGCAGTACTTC. It translates to CASSFIGQAYEQYF.

The V and J genes are TRBV6-5 and TRBJ2-7, with TRBD2 identical over 10 bases. CDR1 and CDR2 (germline): MNHEY, SVGAGI. V lost 6 bases and J lost 3; bases outside the gene matches: 2. There are 13 residues in the CDR3. This chain's CDR3 is CASSASGGYEQYF. Here the CDR3 DNA reads TGTGCCAGCAGCGCTAGCGGGGGCTACGAGCAGTACTTC.

The chain uses TRBV9 and TRBJ1-2; D unclear. CDR3 length equals 13 residues. The germline V gene encodes CDR1 SGDLS and CDR2 YYNGEE. V was shortened by 3 bases and J by 7 bases, with 13 bases between the two germline ends. The CDR3: CASSERIGSGYTF. The DNA for the CDR3 is TGTGCCAGCAGCGAGCGGATAGGGAGTGGCTACACCTTC.